The sample holds one count of the clone carrying this TCR beta chain. This entry belongs to a study of T cell changes during pregnancy in multiple sclerosis. TCRdb keeps only in-frame clones here, not all; method: immunoSEQ multiplex PCR. The sample holds around 80,000 clones, 94% seen once. The CDR3 length is 13 residues. V gave up 6 bases and J gave up 11 bases, with 17 bases separating them. CDR1 is LNHDA and CDR2 is SQIVND in the germline V gene (reference sequence). The V and J genes are TRBV19 and TRBJ2-4, with D tentatively TRBD1 (6 bases). Material: peripheral blood, obtained in the second trimester of pregnancy. The sequence derives from a female donor in good health, enrolled as a control in a pregnancy study. As DNA, the CDR3 is TGTGCCAGTAGCAACCCGGGGCCAGGGGTTCAGTACTTC. This codes for CASSNPGPGVQYF.